The TCR beta chain described here comes from a study of regulatory T cells in long-lasting Graves disease. Time point in this sample: newly diagnosed GD, antithyroid drugs for less than 3 months. PBMC-derived RNA was used for the TCR library. Sequencing libraries for TCR beta were prepared with iRepertoire HTBI primers and Arm-PCR of CDR3 regions. TCRdb reprocessed the multiplex PCR reads with MiXCR, giving one entry per CDR3 protein. This table holds 350,000 to 450,000 distinct CDR3 sequences, about 12% found once. At least ten counts were recorded for this clonotype. The CDR3 sequence is 15 residues long. The germline gives CDR1 KGHSH, CDR2 LQKENI. Between the trimmed V and J ends, which lost 3 bases and 3 bases, there was a span of 15 bases. The sample was also linked to a second study, of T cells in Graves' hyperthyroidism and ophthalmopathy.

Specimen: peripheral blood mononuclear cells (PBMCs), collected at new diagnosis, from a patient treated with antithyroid drugs. The origin of this receptor is a woman aged 18 to 35 with Graves disease. This sequence joins TRBV18 and TRBJ2-7, with D perhaps matching TRBD1 (5 bases). The CDR3 region has the DNA TGTGCCAGCTCACCCCGGGTCAGGGAAAGCTACGAGCAGTACTTC. This codes for CASSPRVRESYEQYF.